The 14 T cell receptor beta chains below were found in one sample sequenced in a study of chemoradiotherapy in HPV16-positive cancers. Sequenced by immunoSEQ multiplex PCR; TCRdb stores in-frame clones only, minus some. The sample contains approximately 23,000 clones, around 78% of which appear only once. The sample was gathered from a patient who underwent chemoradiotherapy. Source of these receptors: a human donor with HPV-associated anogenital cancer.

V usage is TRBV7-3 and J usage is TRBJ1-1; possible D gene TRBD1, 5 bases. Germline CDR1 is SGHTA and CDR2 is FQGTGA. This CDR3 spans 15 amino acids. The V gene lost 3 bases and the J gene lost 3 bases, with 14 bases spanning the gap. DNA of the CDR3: TGTGCCAGCAGCTTTCTAAGGGGCGTTTACACTGAAGCTTTCTTT. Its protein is CASSFLRGVYTEAFF.

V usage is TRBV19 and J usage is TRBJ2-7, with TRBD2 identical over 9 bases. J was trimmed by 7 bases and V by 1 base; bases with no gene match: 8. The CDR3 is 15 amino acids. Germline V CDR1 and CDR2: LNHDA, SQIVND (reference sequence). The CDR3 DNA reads TGTGCCAGTAGTATAGGACTAGCGGTCCGTGAGGAGCAGTACTTC. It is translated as CASSIGLAVREEQYF.

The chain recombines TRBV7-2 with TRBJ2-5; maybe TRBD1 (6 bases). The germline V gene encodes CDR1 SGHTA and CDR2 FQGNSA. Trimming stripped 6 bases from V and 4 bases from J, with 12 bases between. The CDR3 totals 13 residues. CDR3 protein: CASRLTGLETQYF. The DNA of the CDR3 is TGTGCCAGCAGGCTAACAGGGTTAGAGACCCAGTACTTC.

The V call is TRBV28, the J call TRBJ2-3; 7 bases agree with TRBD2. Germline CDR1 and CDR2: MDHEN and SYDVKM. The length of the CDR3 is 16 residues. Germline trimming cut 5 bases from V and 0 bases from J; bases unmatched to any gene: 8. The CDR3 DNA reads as TGTGCCAGCAGTGTACCCCTTAGCGGGAGCACAGATACGCAGTATTTT. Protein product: CASSVPLSGSTDTQYF. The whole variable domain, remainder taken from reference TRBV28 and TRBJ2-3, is DVKVTQSSRYLVKRTGEKVFLECVQDMDHENMFWYRQDPGLGLRLIYFSYDVKMKEKGDIPEGYSVSREKKERFSLILESASTNQTSMYLCASSVPLSGSTDTQYFGPGTRLTVL.

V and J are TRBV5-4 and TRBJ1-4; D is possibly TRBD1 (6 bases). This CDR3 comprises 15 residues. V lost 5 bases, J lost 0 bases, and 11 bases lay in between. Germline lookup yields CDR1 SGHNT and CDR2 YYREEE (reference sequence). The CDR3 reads CASSKGGATNEKLFF. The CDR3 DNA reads TGTGCCAGCAGTAAGGGGGGGGCAACTAATGAAAAACTGTTTTTT.

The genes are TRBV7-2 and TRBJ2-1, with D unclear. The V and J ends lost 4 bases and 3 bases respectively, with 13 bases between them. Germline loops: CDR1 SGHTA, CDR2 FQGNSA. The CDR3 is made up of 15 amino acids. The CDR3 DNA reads TGTGCCAGCAGCTCAGCCCCTACTTTCTACAATGAGCAGTTCTTC. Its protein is CASSSAPTFYNEQFF.

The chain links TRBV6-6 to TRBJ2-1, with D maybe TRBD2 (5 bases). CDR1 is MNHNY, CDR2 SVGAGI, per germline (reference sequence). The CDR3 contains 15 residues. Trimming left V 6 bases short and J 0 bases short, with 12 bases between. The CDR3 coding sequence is TGTGCCAGCAGCTTTAGCGCCAGCTCCTACAATGAGCAGTTCTTC. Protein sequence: CASSFSASSYNEQFF.

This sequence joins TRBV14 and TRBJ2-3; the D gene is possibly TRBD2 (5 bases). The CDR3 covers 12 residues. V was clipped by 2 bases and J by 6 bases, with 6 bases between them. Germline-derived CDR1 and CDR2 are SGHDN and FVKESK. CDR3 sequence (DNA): TGTGCCAGCAGCCAATCGGGGGATACGCAGTATTTT. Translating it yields CASSQSGDTQYF.

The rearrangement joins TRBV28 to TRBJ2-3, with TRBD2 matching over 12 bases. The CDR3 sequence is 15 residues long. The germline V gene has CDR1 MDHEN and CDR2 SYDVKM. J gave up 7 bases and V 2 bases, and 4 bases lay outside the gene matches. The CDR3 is CASSLRLAGVNTQYF. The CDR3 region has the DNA TGTGCCAGCAGTTTACGACTAGCGGGAGTCAATACGCAGTATTTT.

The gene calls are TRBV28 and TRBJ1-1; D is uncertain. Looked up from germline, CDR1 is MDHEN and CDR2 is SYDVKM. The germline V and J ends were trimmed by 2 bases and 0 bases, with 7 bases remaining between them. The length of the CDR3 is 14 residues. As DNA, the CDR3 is TGTGCCAGCAGTTTAGTCCGGGTGAACACTGAAGCTTTCTTT. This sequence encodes CASSLVRVNTEAFF.

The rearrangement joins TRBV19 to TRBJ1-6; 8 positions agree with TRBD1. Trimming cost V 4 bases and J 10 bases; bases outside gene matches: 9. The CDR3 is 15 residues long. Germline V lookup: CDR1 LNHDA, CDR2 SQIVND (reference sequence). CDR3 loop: CASSTSTGVKSPLHF. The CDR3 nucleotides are TGTGCCAGTAGTACATCGACAGGGGTAAAGTCACCCCTCCACTTT. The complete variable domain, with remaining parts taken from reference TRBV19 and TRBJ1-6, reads DGGITQSPKYLFRKEGQNVTLSCEQNLNHDAMYWYRQDPGQGLRLIYYSQIVNDFQKGDIAEGYSVSREKKESFPLTVTSAQKNPTAFYLCASSTSTGVKSPLHFGNGTRLTVT.

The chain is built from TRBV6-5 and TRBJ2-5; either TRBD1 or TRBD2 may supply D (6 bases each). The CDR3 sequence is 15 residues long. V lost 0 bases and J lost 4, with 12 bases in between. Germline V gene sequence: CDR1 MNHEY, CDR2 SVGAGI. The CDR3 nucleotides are TGTGCCAGCAGTTACTCGCCAGGGGACTTAGAGACCCAGTACTTC. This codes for CASSYSPGDLETQYF.

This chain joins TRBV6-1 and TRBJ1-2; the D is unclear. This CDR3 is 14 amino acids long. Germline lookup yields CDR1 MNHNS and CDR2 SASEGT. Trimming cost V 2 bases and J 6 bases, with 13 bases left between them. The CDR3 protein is CASSENGGNDGYTF. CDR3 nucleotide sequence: TGTGCCAGCAGTGAAAATGGAGGGAACGATGGCTACACCTTC.

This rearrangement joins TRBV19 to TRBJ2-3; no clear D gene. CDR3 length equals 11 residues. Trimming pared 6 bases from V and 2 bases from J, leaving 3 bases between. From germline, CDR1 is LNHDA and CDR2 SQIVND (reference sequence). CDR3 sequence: CASRNTDTQYF. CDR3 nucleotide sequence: TGTGCCAGTAGGAACACAGATACGCAGTATTTT.